These 23 T cell receptor beta chains were sequenced from one sample in a study of PD-L1 blockade in urothelial cancer. Only in-frame clones appear in the TCRdb table, and some are missing; sequencing was by immunoSEQ multiplex PCR. Of fewer than 40,000 clones listed, around 90% were seen once; the top ten hold under 9.5%. The input for sequencing was PBMCs, taken around atezolizumab (anti-PD-L1) treatment. These receptors originate from a man between 65 and 85 years old with urothelial cancer.

The V and J genes are TRBV27 and TRBJ2-7; 7 bases fit TRBD2. Unmatched junction bases numbered 3, after V lost 1 base and J lost 3 bases. The V gene's germline CDR1 is MNHEY and CDR2 SMNVEV (reference sequence). This CDR3 has 14 residues. The CDR3 DNA sequence: TGTGCCAGCAGTTTATTTGGGGGGGACTACGAGCAGTACTTC. It is translated as CASSLFGGDYEQYF.

The chain's CDR3 is CASRLAGGTYNEQFF. The DNA of the CDR3 is TGTGCCAGCAGGCTAGCGGGAGGAACGTACAATGAGCAGTTCTTC. This chain joins TRBV28 and TRBJ2-1; 11 nucleotides line up with TRBD2. Looked up from germline, CDR1 is MDHEN and CDR2 is SYDVKM. With 6 bases clipped from V and 4 bases from J, the junction kept 5 bases outside the gene matches. The CDR3 spans 15 residues.

The rearrangement joins TRBV7-3 to TRBJ2-7; 9 bases are a match to TRBD2. The CDR3 loop spans 13 amino acids. J was trimmed by 6 bases and V by 5 bases; bases with no gene match: 5. Germline CDR1 SGHTA, CDR2 FQGTGA. The CDR3: CASSLAGRTEQYF. The CDR3 nucleotides read TGTGCCAGCAGCCTAGCGGGAAGGACCGAGCAGTACTTC.

CDR3 nucleotide sequence: TGTGCCAGTAGTATGAACGGACAGTCTGCAGAAGCTTTCTTT. Translation: CASSMNGQSAEAFF. The chain carries TRBV19 and TRBJ1-1; tentative D call: TRBD1 (6 bases). CDR3 length: 14 residues. Trimming shortened V by 3 bases and J by 8 bases, and 16 bases separated the two germline ends. In germline, CDR1 is LNHDA, CDR2 SQIVND (reference sequence).

CDR3 DNA: TGTGCCAGCAGCTTTGGACAGAACCAAGAGACCCAGTACTTC. Translating it yields CASSFGQNQETQYF. V and J are TRBV7-9 and TRBJ2-5; maybe TRBD1 (6 bases). Germline CDR1 is SEHNR and CDR2 is FQNEAQ (reference sequence). Trimming pared 3 bases from V and 0 bases from J, leaving 8 bases between. CDR3 length: 14 residues.

The rearrangement links TRBV11-2 to TRBJ1-2; a weak D match, TRBD1 (5 bases). Germline values: CDR1 SGHAT, CDR2 FQNNGV. V lost 0 bases, J lost 5 bases, and 19 bases lay in between. This CDR3 has 17 amino acids. CDR3 bases: TGTGCCAGCAGCTTAGATTGGAGTATGGGGGGAGGGTATGGCTACACCTTC. The encoded protein is CASSLDWSMGGGYGYTF.

V is TRBV6-6 and J is TRBJ2-5; maybe TRBD2 (5 bases). Germline-derived CDR1 and CDR2 are MNHNY and SVGAGI (reference sequence). Trimming shortened V by 5 bases and J by 1 base, and 11 bases separated the two germline ends. The CDR3 has 14 amino acids. This CDR3 is CASSPRGFQETQYF. Written as DNA, the CDR3 is TGTGCCAGCAGTCCCAGAGGGTTCCAAGAGACCCAGTACTTC.

V and J are TRBV29-1 and TRBJ2-7, with D tentatively TRBD1 (6 bases). This CDR3 has 13 amino acids. Looked up from germline, CDR1 is SQVTM and CDR2 is ANQGSEA. Trimming took 2 bases from V and 4 from J, leaving 12 bases between them. This CDR3 is CSVELAGTYEQYF. In DNA, the CDR3 is TGCAGCGTTGAACTGGCCGGGACATACGAGCAGTACTTC.

The chain couples TRBV11-2 to TRBJ2-1; 9 bases are a match to TRBD2. Trimming took 6 bases from V and 5 from J; bases not matched to a gene: 8. The CDR3 runs to 15 residues. Germline V gene sequence: CDR1 SGHAT, CDR2 FQNNGV. In nucleotides, the CDR3 is TGTGCCAGCAGGCCCAGCCTAGCGGGGAACAATGAGCAGTTCTTC. Protein product: CASRPSLAGNNEQFF.

This clone occurred once. V usage is TRBV12-5 and J usage is TRBJ2-7; a weak D match, TRBD1 (6 bases). V was clipped by 1 base and J by 7 bases, with 26 bases between them. This CDR3 is built from 18 residues. CDR1 is LGHNT, CDR2 FRNRAP, per germline. CDR3 residues: CASGLGVLAGTQFGEQYF. The CDR3 DNA follows: TGTGCTAGTGGTTTGGGGGTTTTGGCCGGGACACAATTCGGGGAGCAGTACTTC.

V gene TRBV28 combines with J gene TRBJ1-2; 10 bases match TRBD1. Per the germline V gene, CDR1 is MDHEN and CDR2 is SYDVKM. V was pared by 3 bases and J by 7 bases, with 11 bases of the junction left unmatched. The CDR3 has 16 residues. The CDR3 region has the DNA TGTGCCAGCAGTTTGGCCACGACGGGACAGGGGTTTGGCTACACCTTC. Translated, it gives CASSLATTGQGFGYTF.

The rearrangement joins TRBV7-3 to TRBJ2-7, with D hard to call. V was trimmed by 6 bases and J by 1 base, leaving 25 bases between them. The CDR3 is 18 amino acids. Looked up from germline, CDR1 is SGHTA and CDR2 is FQGTGA. The CDR3 DNA follows: TGTGCCAGCAGAGATCAAAAGCCTGGGCAACCACAATCCTACGAGCAGTACTTC. Translation gives CASRDQKPGQPQSYEQYF.

V gene TRBV29-1 combines with J gene TRBJ2-1; 8 positions agree with TRBD2. CDR3 size: 18 residues. J lost 6 bases, V lost 8 bases, and 24 bases had no gene match. Germline V gene sequence: CDR1 SQVTM, CDR2 ANQGSEA. CDR3 protein: CSSRKAGARWQTGNEQFF. The CDR3 DNA sequence: TGCAGCAGCCGAAAAGCGGGAGCTAGGTGGCAAACAGGCAATGAGCAGTTCTTC.

The chain is built from TRBV28 and TRBJ2-7; TRBD1 agrees at 7 bases. The trim removed 6 bases at V and 4 bases at J, leaving 3 bases unmatched. CDR1 MDHEN and CDR2 SYDVKM come from the germline V gene. The CDR3 covers 12 residues. In DNA, the CDR3 is TGTGCCAGCAGGTCACAGGGGTACGAGCAGTACTTC. This codes for CASRSQGYEQYF.

V is TRBV7-2 and J is TRBJ1-1; D unresolved. The germline V gene encodes CDR1 SGHTA and CDR2 FQGNSA. The CDR3 has 14 amino acids. Trimming cost V 4 bases and J 7 bases, with 16 bases left between them. The CDR3 loop reads CASSSRPRTDEAFF. For the CDR3, the DNA is TGTGCCAGCAGCTCCCGCCCGCGTACCGATGAAGCTTTCTTT.

The DNA for the CDR3 is TGTGCCAGCAGCCCGGGACTAGCGGGAGAGAATGAGCAGTTCTTC. This translates into CASSPGLAGENEQFF. The chain employs TRBV5-4 and TRBJ2-1; 14 positions match TRBD2. The V segment lost 4 bases and the J segment 7 bases; nucleotides outside the gene matches: 4. The CDR3 is 15 amino acids. Germline-derived CDR1 and CDR2 are SGHNT and YYREEE (reference sequence).

The rearrangement uses TRBV28 and TRBJ2-4; 9 positions match TRBD1. Unmatched junction bases numbered 4, after V lost 10 bases and J lost 6 bases. Germline V gene data show CDR1 as MDHEN and CDR2 as SYDVKM. The CDR3 runs 12 residues. The CDR3 DNA sequence: TGTGCCACCCGGGGACAGGGAAACATTCAGTACTTC. The encoded protein is CATRGQGNIQYF.

V usage is TRBV18 and J usage is TRBJ2-1, with 7 bases lining up with TRBD2. V shed 0 bases, J shed 6 bases, and the junction held 2 bases outside the gene matches. The CDR3 sequence is 14 residues long. Germline assignment: CDR1 KGHSH and CDR2 LQKENI. In DNA form, the CDR3 reads TGTGCCAGCTCACCACCCCGGACTAGCAATGAGCAGTTCTTC. It codes for CASSPPRTSNEQFF.

V and J are TRBV5-8 and TRBJ1-1, with 8 bases fitting TRBD1. CDR3 size: 17 residues. Losses at the gene ends were 0 bases for V and 0 bases for J; bases not matched to a gene: 7. The germline V gene encodes CDR1 SGHTS and CDR2 YDEGEE. The CDR3 nucleotides are TGTGCCAGCAGCTTGGCAAGACAGGGGAGTATGAACACTGAAGCTTTCTTT. It translates to CASSLARQGSMNTEAFF. Supplemented by reference TRBV5-8 and TRBJ1-1, the full variable domain reads EAGVTQSPTHLIKTRGQQATLRCSPISGHTSVYWYQQALGLGLQFLLWYDEGEERNRGNFPPRFSGRQFPNYSSELNVNALELEDSALYLCASSLARQGSMNTEAFFGQGTRLTVV.

The chain links TRBV28 to TRBJ2-7; TRBD1 is a possible D gene (5 bases). V was pared by 8 bases and J by 5 bases, with 10 bases between. This CDR3 is 11 amino acids long. CDR1 MDHEN and CDR2 SYDVKM come from the germline V gene. The CDR3 reads CASDSVNEQYF. As DNA, the CDR3 is TGTGCCAGCGACAGCGTGAACGAGCAGTACTTC. Full variable domain (remainder filled in from reference TRBV28 and TRBJ2-7): DVKVTQSSRYLVKRTGEKVFLECVQDMDHENMFWYRQDPGLGLRLIYFSYDVKMKEKGDIPEGYSVSREKKERFSLILESASTNQTSMYLCASDSVNEQYFGPGTRLTVT.

The V gene is TRBV28, the J gene TRBJ2-2; D remains unclear. CDR1 and CDR2 (germline): MDHEN, SYDVKM. V dropped 4 bases and J dropped 0 bases, with 15 bases sitting between them. CDR3 length: 17 residues. In DNA, the CDR3 is TGTGCCAGCAGTTACCCTGGTGTACACACGAACACCGGGGAGCTGTTTTTT. Protein product: CASSYPGVHTNTGELFF.

The sample holds a few counts of this clone. The rearrangement joins TRBV2 to TRBJ1-3, with TRBD1 as a possible D gene (6 bases). The CDR3 totals 14 residues. The V end was cut by 6 bases, the J end by 4 bases, with 13 bases between. Germline V lookup: CDR1 SNHLY, CDR2 FYNNEI. CDR3 residues: CASSLGTLGNTIYF. CDR3 nucleotide sequence: TGTGCCAGCAGCCTCGGGACACTGGGAAACACCATATATTTT.

As regards this clone: The sample holds other DNA sequences that translate to the same CDR3. The gene calls are TRBV5-1 and TRBJ2-7; 7 bases agree with TRBD1. V was pared by 0 bases and J by 2 bases, with 2 bases of the junction left unmatched. The CDR3 consists of 14 residues. From germline, CDR1 is SGHRS and CDR2 YFSETQ. CDR3 sequence (DNA): TGCGCCAGCAGCTTGGGACAGGGCCCCTACGAGCAGTACTTC. It is translated as CASSLGQGPYEQYF.